The sequence of this T cell receptor (beta chain) was determined in a study of blood T cell repertoires in COVID-19. Whole-study context: The United States, Italy and Spain were the sources of the acute and convalescent COVID-19 samples. Sample material is recorded as cDNA or gDNA derived from T cells, B-cell-depleted T cells, or PBMCs.

Clones were sequenced by immunoSEQ multiplex PCR, and TCRdb holds only the in-frame ones, with some missing. The data show some 130,000 clones, approximately 82% seen once. Germline V gene data show CDR1 as MNHEY and CDR2 as SMNVEV (reference sequence). CDR3 length: 14 residues. The V gene lost 5 bases and the J gene lost 9 bases, with 20 bases spanning the gap. The material sequenced was peripheral blood. This receptor was obtained from a man in his sixties who had recovered from COVID-19. The rearrangement links TRBV27 to TRBJ2-7, with TRBD2 as a possible D gene (5 bases). CDR3 coding DNA: TGTGCCAGCAGTCCCCGGACTCCGACGGGGTGGCAGTACTTC. Translating gives CASSPRTPTGWQYF.